The 23 T cell receptor beta chains below come from one sample, sequenced in a study of blood T cells in healthy people across ages. Combining a sample-barcoded 5' primer with a J-beta primer mix, a second PCR ran for roughly 6 to 12 cycles. MiXCR was run by TCRdb on the 5' RACE reads, yielding one entry per CDR3 protein. The sample has around 820,000 distinct CDR3 sequences, around 25% seen once. The same sample was also studied in work on T cells of mothers and their children.

The specimen was blood. These receptors were obtained from a boy aged 5-17 years in good health.

This clonotype turned up a few times. The chain joins TRBV5-1 to TRBJ2-5; the D gene is possibly TRBD1 (6 bases). Germline CDR1 is SGHRS and CDR2 is YFSETQ. V was trimmed by 2 bases and J by 5 bases, leaving 10 bases between them. The CDR3 has 13 amino acids. Here the CDR3 DNA reads TGCGCCAGCAGCTTCGAGGGGGTGGAGACCCAGTACTTC. Its protein product is CASSFEGVETQYF.

This clonotype was counted between two and nine times. The chain employs TRBV12-5 and TRBJ1-1; D remains unclear. The CDR3 is 14 residues long. Germline assignment: CDR1 LGHNT and CDR2 FRNRAP. The V end was cut by 1 base, the J end by 5 bases, with 11 bases between. CDR3 loop: CASGLADRKTEAFF. CDR3 nucleotide sequence: TGTGCTAGTGGTTTGGCGGACCGAAAGACTGAAGCTTTCTTT.

This chain uses TRBV29-1 with TRBJ2-2, with TRBD1 identical over 7 bases. CDR3 length equals 14 residues. With V trimmed by 7 bases and J by 1 base, 6 bases remained unmatched. The germline CDR1 and CDR2 sequences are SQVTM and ANQGSEA. CDR3 in DNA: TGCAGCGCATCCCGGGACAGGAACACCGGGGAGCTGTTTTTT. Translated: CSASRDRNTGELFF.

The rearrangement joins TRBV7-9 to TRBJ1-2; tentative D call: TRBD1 (5 bases). The CDR3 length is 13 residues. The germline V gene encodes CDR1 SEHNR and CDR2 FQNEAQ (reference sequence). V was shortened by 6 bases and J by 5 bases, with 13 bases between the two germline ends. The CDR3 sequence: CASRPGRGYGYTF. In DNA form, the CDR3 reads TGTGCCAGCAGGCCCGGGAGGGGATATGGCTACACCTTC.

The V and J genes are TRBV7-2 and TRBJ1-6; 7 bases map to TRBD1. CDR1 SGHTA and CDR2 FQGNSA come from the germline V gene. V shed 5 bases, J shed 3 bases, and the junction held 7 bases outside the gene matches. The length of the CDR3 is 16 residues. The CDR3 DNA reads TGTGCCAGCAGCGCAAGGGACAGTTTCTATAATTCACCCCTCCACTTT. Translating gives CASSARDSFYNSPLHF. Variable domain in full (rest from reference TRBV7-2 and TRBJ1-6): GAGVSQSPSNKVTEKGKDVELRCDPISGHTALYWYRQSLGQGLEFLIYFQGNSAPDKSGLPSDRFSAERTGGSVSTLTIQRTQQEDSAVYLCASSARDSFYNSPLHFGNGTRLTVT.

The CDR3 is CASSEALAGSSYNEQFF. In nucleotides, the CDR3 is TGTGCCAGCAGTGAAGCGCTAGCGGGTAGCTCCTACAATGAGCAGTTCTTC. The chain couples TRBV6-1 to TRBJ2-1, with 8 nucleotides matching TRBD2. From germline, CDR1 is MNHNS and CDR2 SASEGT. The CDR3 is made up of 17 amino acids. After removal of 0 bases from V and 0 bases from J, the junction contained 4 bases not matched to a gene.

Note on this clonotype: The germline gene is not matched at one end of the junction; a read error may be the cause. The V call is TRBV5-1, the J call TRBJ2-4; possibly TRBD1 or TRBD2 for D (5 bases each). The CDR3 is made up of 13 amino acids. Looked up from germline, CDR1 is SGHRS and CDR2 is YFSETQ. CDR3 DNA: TGCGCCAGCAGCCCCGGGGCCAAAAACACTCAGTACTTC. Translated, it gives CASSPGAKNTQYF.

This clonotype was recorded a few times. The rearrangement uses TRBV6-2 or TRBV6-3 and TRBJ2-5; D possibly corresponds to TRBD1 (5 bases). Matching the DNA end better, TRBJ2-7 makes the J call doubtful. Germline CDR1 and CDR2: MNHEY and SVGEGT. The CDR3 runs 16 residues. This CDR3 is CASSPRGSRAFYEQYF. The CDR3 DNA follows: TGTGCCAGCAGCCCAAGGGGTAGCCGAGCCTTCTACGAGCAGTACTTC.

The chain uses TRBV6-1 and TRBJ2-1, with a weak D call TRBD1 (5 bases). Per germline, CDR1 MNHNS and CDR2 SASEGT. The CDR3 length is 13 residues. Trimming removed 4 bases from V and 14 bases from J, with 18 bases in between. CDR3 DNA: TGTGCCAGCAGTGCCCCCGACAGTGACGAGGAGTTCTTC. Residues: CASSAPDSDEEFF.

The chain combines TRBV20-1 with TRBJ2-5; D is undetermined. Trimming removed 0 bases from V and 2 bases from J, with 13 bases in between. Germline loops: CDR1 DFQATT, CDR2 SNEGSKA (reference sequence). The CDR3 is 15 residues long. CDR3 region: CSARDFNSKQETQYF. The DNA of the CDR3 is TGCAGTGCTAGAGACTTCAACAGCAAGCAAGAGACCCAGTACTTC.

This clonotype turned up a few times. V gene TRBV6-2 or TRBV6-3 combines with J gene TRBJ2-7, with 10 positions matching TRBD1. Germline values: CDR1 MNHEY, CDR2 SVGEGT. The CDR3 runs 15 residues. Trimming at V came to 10 bases and at J to 2 bases, leaving 11 bases not matched to a gene. The CDR3 loop reads CAIRSFGQGAYEQYF. The CDR3 coding sequence is TGTGCCATCAGATCCTTCGGACAGGGGGCCTACGAGCAGTACTTC.

This clonotype was observed a handful of times. V is TRBV20-1 and J is TRBJ1-2, with TRBD1 as a possible D gene (5 bases). Deletions cut 6 bases from V and 0 bases from J, with 11 bases between. Germline V CDR1 and CDR2: DFQATT, SNEGSKA (reference sequence). This CDR3 has 13 amino acids. The CDR3 is CSAWDAANYGYTF. The CDR3 nucleotides are TGCAGTGCGTGGGACGCCGCTAACTATGGCTACACCTTC.

The genes are TRBV7-9 and TRBJ2-7; a weak D match, TRBD1 (6 bases). Deletions cut 5 bases from V and 2 bases from J, with 16 bases between. This CDR3 comprises 15 residues. The V gene's germline CDR1 is SEHNR and CDR2 FQNEAQ (reference sequence). The CDR3 region is CASSPFGTKTYEQYF. The CDR3 nucleotides read TGTGCCAGCAGCCCGTTCGGGACAAAGACCTACGAGCAGTACTTC.

This chain connects TRBV6-5 to TRBJ1-2; TRBD1 might be the D (6 bases). V lost 0 bases and J 11 bases, leaving 16 bases between the germline ends. From germline, CDR1 is MNHEY and CDR2 SVGAGI. The CDR3 is 14 residues long. The CDR3 DNA sequence: TGTGCCAGCAGTTACTCAGGGCGGGTCAGGGGATACACCTTC. Its translation: CASSYSGRVRGYTF.

The V call is TRBV5-1, the J call TRBJ2-1; the match to TRBD2 covers 8 bases. The CDR3 extends over 20 amino acids. The trim removed 3 bases at V and 0 bases at J, leaving 17 bases unmatched. Germline values: CDR1 SGHRS, CDR2 YFSETQ. The DNA of the CDR3 is TGCGCCAGCAGCTCCCGTGATCCGCGGGGGGTTCTGAGCTCCTACAATGAGCAGTTCTTC. Translated, it gives CASSSRDPRGVLSSYNEQFF.

The genes are TRBV7-8 and TRBJ2-7, with a possible D match to TRBD1 (5 bases). The CDR3 consists of 13 residues. The V gene's germline CDR1 is SGHVS and CDR2 FQNEAQ. V was trimmed by 4 bases and J by 5 bases, leaving 12 bases between them. CDR3: CASSSSGSHEQYF. Here the CDR3 DNA reads TGTGCCAGCAGCTCCTCAGGGTCCCACGAGCAGTACTTC.

Only a few counts were recorded for this clonotype. This CDR3 reads CASSKDRPQETQYF. CDR3 nucleotides: TGTGCCAGCAGCAAAGACAGGCCCCAAGAGACCCAGTACTTC. The gene calls are TRBV28 and TRBJ2-5, with a weak D call TRBD1 (6 bases). The V gene's germline CDR1 is MDHEN and CDR2 SYDVKM. V was shortened by 6 bases and J by 1 base, with 12 bases between the two germline ends. The CDR3 runs to 14 residues.

This clonotype was picked up a small number of times. CDR3 nucleotide sequence: TGCAGCGTTGTACTAGCGGGAGTATACGAGCAGTACTTC. It is translated as CSVVLAGVYEQYF. The chain couples TRBV29-1 to TRBJ2-7, with TRBD2 identical over 11 bases. Per germline, CDR1 SQVTM and CDR2 ANQGSEA. The CDR3 contains 13 residues. V shed 4 bases, J shed 4 bases, and the junction held 3 bases outside the gene matches.

This clonotype was seen many times. This chain joins TRBV28 and TRBJ2-7; 8 bases match TRBD1. The germline V gene encodes CDR1 MDHEN and CDR2 SYDVKM. The V segment lost 5 bases and the J segment 3 bases; nucleotides outside the gene matches: 0. The CDR3 is 12 residues long. The CDR3 spells CASSTGGYEQYF. CDR3 in DNA: TGTGCCAGCAGTACAGGGGGCTACGAGCAGTACTTC.

This clonotype was counted between two and nine times. The V and J genes are TRBV7-9 and TRBJ2-1; D possibly corresponds to TRBD2 (6 bases). The CDR3 runs to 15 residues. Looked up from germline, CDR1 is SEHNR and CDR2 is FQNEAQ (reference sequence). Trimming removed 5 bases from V and 0 bases from J, with 11 bases in between. In DNA, the CDR3 is TGTGCCAGCAGCGGACTACCGAGCTCCTACAATGAGCAGTTCTTC. It specifies CASSGLPSSYNEQFF.

This clonotype has more than one count but fewer than ten. The V call is TRBV4-3, the J call TRBJ1-1; no firm D call. The CDR3 loop spans 15 amino acids. The germline V and J ends were trimmed by 0 bases and 1 base, with 9 bases remaining between them. Germline assignment: CDR1 LGHNA and CDR2 YSLEER. The CDR3 region has the DNA TGCGCCAGCAGCCAAGATAGACTCAAGAACACTGAAGCTTTCTTT. It translates to CASSQDRLKNTEAFF.

In its sample, this clonotype was seen a few times. The J gene is TRBJ2-6, the V gene TRBV7-9; 9 positions match TRBD1. V was pared by 5 bases and J by 1 base, with 9 bases of the junction left unmatched. The CDR3 has 18 amino acids. CDR1 SEHNR and CDR2 FQNEAQ come from the germline V gene (reference sequence). The CDR3 nucleotides read TGTGCCAGCAGCCCGGGGACAGGGACCCCGTCTGGGGCCAACGTCCTGACTTTC. It specifies CASSPGTGTPSGANVLTF.

The gene calls are TRBV4-1 and TRBJ2-5; D is undetermined. CDR1 and CDR2 from the germline V gene are MGHRA and YSYEKL. Trimming removed 3 bases from V and 1 base from J, with 12 bases in between. The CDR3 runs 15 residues. Written as DNA, the CDR3 is TGCGCCAGCAGCCACCCCGGACGGTCCCAAGAGACCCAGTACTTC. This encodes CASSHPGRSQETQYF.